Listed below are T cell receptor beta chains from one sample, sequenced in a study of shared clonotypes between healthy human individuals. TCRdb's table, derived via immunoSEQ multiplex PCR, lists solely in-frame clones and lacks some. The sample consists of some 2,000,000 clones, 85% to 95% of them appearing once. Sequenced: naive CD4+ T cells sorted from blood. Source of these receptors: a man aged 18-30 years in good health. Each CDR3 is given with its conserved first and last residue. Each record gives: CDR3 DNA, CDR3 protein, D gene, J gene, clone size, V gene. A D gene is named only where the DNA matches it firmly. Clone size is stated in some rows and not others, as once, few, many or a class when expanded.

DNA: TGCGCCAGCAGCTTGGCCGGGAGGGCTGGGGCCAACGTCCTGACTTTC; CDR3: CASSLAGRAGANVLTF; D: TRBD2; J: TRBJ2-6; size: NA; V: TRBV5-1
DNA: TGTGCCAGCAGCTTGAGCGGCGGGAAGGCGGGCACCGGGGAGCTGTTTTTT; CDR3: CASSLSGGKAGTGELFF; D: NA; J: TRBJ2-2; size: NA; V: TRBV11-2
DNA: TGTGCCAGAAGCTTGGCCCAGAGGACAGGGCCCAAGTACTTC; CDR3: CARSLAQRTGPKYF; D: TRBD1; J: TRBJ2-5; size: NA; V: TRBV5-3
DNA: TGTGCCAGCCGTAGGAACACCAACACCGGGGAGCTGTTTTTT; CDR3: CASRRNTNTGELFF; D: NA; J: TRBJ2-2; size: once; V: TRBV25-1
DNA: TGTGCCAGCAGTTACTCGAGCCAGGCTGGTCAGCCCCAGCATTTT; CDR3: CASSYSSQAGQPQHF; D: NA; J: TRBJ1-5; size: few; V: TRBV6-5
DNA: TGTGCCAGCAGCCCGGGACTCCTTACCGGGGAGCTGTTTTTT; CDR3: CASSPGLLTGELFF; D: NA; J: TRBJ2-2; size: once; V: TRBV2
DNA: TGTGCCAGCAGTGAACGGGGCCCTAGTAACACTGAAGCTTTCTTT; CDR3: CASSERGPSNTEAFF; D: NA; J: TRBJ1-1; size: NA; V: TRBV25-1
DNA: TGCGCCAGCAGCCAAGCAGGGTATACTAACTATGGCTACACCTTC; CDR3: CASSQAGYTNYGYTF; D: NA; J: TRBJ1-2; size: once; V: TRBV4-1
DNA: TGTGCCAGCAGTACCGACGACAGGGGGCGAGGAAACACCATATATTTT; CDR3: CASSTDDRGRGNTIYF; D: TRBD1; J: TRBJ1-3; size: NA; V: TRBV6-6
DNA: TGTGCCAGCAGTGCGGACTCCCTAAGACTGTACGAGCAGTACTTC; CDR3: CASSADSLRLYEQYF; D: NA; J: TRBJ2-7; size: NA; V: TRBV2
DNA: TGCGCCAGCAGCACCGGGACAGGGGCAGATACGCAGTATTTT; CDR3: CASSTGTGADTQYF; D: TRBD1; J: TRBJ2-3; size: NA; V: TRBV10-2
DNA: TGTGCCAGCATCCGAGGCGGGGGGGCGAACACTGAAGCTTTCTTT; CDR3: CASIRGGGANTEAFF; D: NA; J: TRBJ1-1; size: NA; V: TRBV27
DNA: TGTGCCTGTCAACAGGCAAGGGGGGAGACCCAGTACTTC; CDR3: CACQQARGETQYF; D: NA; J: TRBJ2-5; size: NA; V: TRBV30
DNA: TGTGCCAGTAGTATCCTTTCTGAAGCTTTCTTT; CDR3: CASSILSEAFF; D: NA; J: TRBJ1-1; size: NA; V: TRBV19
DNA: TGTGCCACCTCTTACCTCCGGGACGGTTCCGGGCAGTACTTC; CDR3: CATSYLRDGSGQYF; D: NA; J: TRBJ2-7; size: NA; V: TRBV6-5
DNA: TGCGCCAGCAGCCCACGGACGGGTACTAATGAAAAACTGTTTTTT; CDR3: CASSPRTGTNEKLFF; D: NA; J: TRBJ1-4; size: NA; V: TRBV4-3
DNA: TGTGCCAGCAGCCCCGGGGCAGGGTGGAATCAGCCCCAGCATTTT; CDR3: CASSPGAGWNQPQHF; D: NA; J: TRBJ1-5; size: NA; V: TRBV9
DNA: TGCGCCAGCAGTAAGGGACAGGGCGGCACCGGGGAGCTGTTTTTT; CDR3: CASSKGQGGTGELFF; D: TRBD1; J: TRBJ2-2; size: NA; V: TRBV10-1
DNA: TGTGCCTGGAGTGTATTCAGGGACATTCAGTACTTC; CDR3: CAWSVFRDIQYF; D: NA; J: TRBJ2-4; size: NA; V: TRBV30
DNA: TGTGCCAGCAGCTTGGGGACTTTTGATAGCACAGATACGCAGTATTTT; CDR3: CASSLGTFDSTDTQYF; D: NA; J: TRBJ2-3; size: NA; V: TRBV7-2
DNA: TGTGCCAGCAGTTCTGGACAGGGGGCTAGCTACGAGCAGTACTTC; CDR3: CASSSGQGASYEQYF; D: TRBD1; J: TRBJ2-7; size: NA; V: TRBV28
DNA: TGTGCCAGCAGCCTAGCTGGGACAGGGGAGTACGAGCAGTACTTC; CDR3: CASSLAGTGEYEQYF; D: TRBD1; J: TRBJ2-7; size: NA; V: TRBV7-2